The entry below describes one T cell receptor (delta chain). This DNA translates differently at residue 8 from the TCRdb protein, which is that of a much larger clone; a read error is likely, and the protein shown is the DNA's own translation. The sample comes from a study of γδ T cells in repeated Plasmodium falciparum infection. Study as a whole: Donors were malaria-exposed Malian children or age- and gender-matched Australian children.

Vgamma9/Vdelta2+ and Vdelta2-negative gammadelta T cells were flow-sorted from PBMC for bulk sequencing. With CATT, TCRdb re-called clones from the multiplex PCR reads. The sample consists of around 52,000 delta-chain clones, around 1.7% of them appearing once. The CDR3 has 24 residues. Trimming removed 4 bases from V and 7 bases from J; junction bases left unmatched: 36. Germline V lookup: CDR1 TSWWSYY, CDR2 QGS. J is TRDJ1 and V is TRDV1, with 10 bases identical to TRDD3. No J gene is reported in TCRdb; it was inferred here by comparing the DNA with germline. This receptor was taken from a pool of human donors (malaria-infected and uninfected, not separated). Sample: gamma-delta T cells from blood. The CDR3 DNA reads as TGTGCTCTTGGGGGAGAGATGCTTTCCTATCTCTCTCTCCTAACTGGGGGATTTTTCGGTAAACTCATCTTT. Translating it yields CALGGEMLSYLSLLTGGFFGKLIF.